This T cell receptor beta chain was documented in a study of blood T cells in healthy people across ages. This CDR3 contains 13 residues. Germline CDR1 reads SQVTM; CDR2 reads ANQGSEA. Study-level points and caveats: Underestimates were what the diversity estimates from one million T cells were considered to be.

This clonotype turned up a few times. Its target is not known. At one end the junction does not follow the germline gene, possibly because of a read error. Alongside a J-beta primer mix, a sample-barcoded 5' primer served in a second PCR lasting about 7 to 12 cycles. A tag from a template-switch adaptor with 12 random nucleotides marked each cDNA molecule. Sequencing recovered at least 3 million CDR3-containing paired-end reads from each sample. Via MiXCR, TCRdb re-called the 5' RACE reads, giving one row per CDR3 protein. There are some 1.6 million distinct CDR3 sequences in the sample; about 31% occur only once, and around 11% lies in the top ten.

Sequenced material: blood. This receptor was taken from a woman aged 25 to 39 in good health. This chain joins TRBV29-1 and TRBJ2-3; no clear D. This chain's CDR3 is CSVEVLGLDTRYF. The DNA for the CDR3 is TGCAGCGTTGAAGTTTTGGGGTTGGATACGCGGTATTTT.